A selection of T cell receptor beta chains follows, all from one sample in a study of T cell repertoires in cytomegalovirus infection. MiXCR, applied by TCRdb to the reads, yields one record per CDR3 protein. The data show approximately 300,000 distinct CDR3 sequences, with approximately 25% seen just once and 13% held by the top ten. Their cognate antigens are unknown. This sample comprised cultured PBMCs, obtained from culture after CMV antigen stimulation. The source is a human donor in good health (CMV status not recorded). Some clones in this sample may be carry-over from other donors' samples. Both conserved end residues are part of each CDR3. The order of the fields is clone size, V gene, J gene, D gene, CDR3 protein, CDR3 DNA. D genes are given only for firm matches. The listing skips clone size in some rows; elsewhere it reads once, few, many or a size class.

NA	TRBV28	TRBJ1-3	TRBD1	CASSSPIGGEGNTIYF	TGTGCCAGCAGTTCCCCTATAGGGGGCGAAGGAAACACCATATATTTT
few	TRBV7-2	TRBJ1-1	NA	CASSFQGSSTEAFF	TGTGCCAGCAGCTTTCAAGGATCCTCCACTGAAGCTTTCTTT
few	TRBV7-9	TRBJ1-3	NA	CASSRTTGLLSGNTIYF	TGTGCCAGCAGCCGAACCACGGGACTGCTCTCTGGAAACACCATATATTTT
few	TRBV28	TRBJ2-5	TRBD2	CASSLTSGITETQYF	TGTGCCAGCAGTTTAACTAGCGGGATCACAGAGACCCAGTACTTC
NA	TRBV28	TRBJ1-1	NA	CASSFLAPMNTEAFF	TGTGCCAGCAGTTTCCTGGCACCTATGAACACTGAAGCTTTCTTT
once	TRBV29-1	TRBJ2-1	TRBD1	CSTDGTGRRQFF	TGCAGCACGGATGGGACAGGGCGACGGCAGTTCTTC
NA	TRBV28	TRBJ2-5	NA	CASSLGQVISQETQYF	TGTGCCAGCAGTTTGGGGCAGGTTATATCCCAAGAGACCCAGTACTTC
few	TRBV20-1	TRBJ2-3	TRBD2	CSAIQTSASTDTQYF	TGCAGTGCAATTCAGACTAGCGCGAGCACAGATACGCAGTATTTT
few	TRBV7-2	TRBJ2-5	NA	CASSLVTGKETQYF	TGTGCCAGCAGCTTAGTCACAGGGAAGGAGACCCAGTACTTC
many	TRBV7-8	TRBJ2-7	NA	CASSSPDEQYF	TGTGCCAGCAGCTCCCCGGACGAGCAGTACTTC
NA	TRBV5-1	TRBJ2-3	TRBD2	CASSMGLAGGSADTQYF	TGCGCCAGCAGCATGGGACTAGCGGGAGGGTCTGCAGATACGCAGTATTTT
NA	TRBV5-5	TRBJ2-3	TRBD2	CASSSRLAGGDDTQYF	TGTGCCAGCAGCTCGCGACTAGCGGGAGGGGATGATACGCAGTATTTT
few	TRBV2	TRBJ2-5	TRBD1	CASSSRTGQQETQYF	TGTGCCAGCAGTTCGCGGACGGGACAGCAAGAGACCCAGTACTTC
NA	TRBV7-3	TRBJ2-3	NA	CASSLMGLGDTQYF	TGTGCCAGCAGCTTAATGGGATTAGGAGATACGCAGTATTTT
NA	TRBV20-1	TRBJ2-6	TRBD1	CSATGQGAVGANVLTF	TGCAGTGCTACGGGACAGGGGGCGGTTGGGGCCAACGTCCTGACTTTC
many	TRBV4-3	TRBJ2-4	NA	CASSPTTGNSIQYF	TGCGCCAGCAGCCCAACGACGGGGAATAGCATTCAGTACTTC
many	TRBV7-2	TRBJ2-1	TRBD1	CASSWIGTGALYNEQFF	TGTGCCAGCAGCTGGATTGGGACAGGGGCGTTATACAATGAGCAGTTCTTC
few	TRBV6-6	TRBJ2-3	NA	CASSYAGRGTDTQYF	TGTGCCAGCAGTTACGCCGGCAGGGGAACAGATACGCAGTATTTT
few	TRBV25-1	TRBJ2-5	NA	CASSEKRIQETQYF	TGTGCCAGCAGTGAAAAAAGAATCCAAGAGACCCAGTACTTC
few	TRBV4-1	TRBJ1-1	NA	CASSPFSTNTEAFF	TGCGCCAGCAGCCCCTTTTCCACGAACACTGAAGCTTTCTTT
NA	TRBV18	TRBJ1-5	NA	CASSQSGEGQPQHF	TGTGCCAGCTCTCAGTCTGGGGAAGGGCAGCCCCAGCATTTT
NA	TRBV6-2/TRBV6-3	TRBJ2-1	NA	CASRPTNGNEQFF	TGTGCCAGCAGACCGACTAACGGCAATGAGCAGTTCTTC
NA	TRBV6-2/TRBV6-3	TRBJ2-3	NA	CASNSDRATDTQYF	TGTGCCAGCAATTCGGACAGAGCCACAGATACGCAGTATTTT
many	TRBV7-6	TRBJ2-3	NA	CASSLTGAGAGTDTQYF	TGTGCCAGCAGCTTAACGGGGGCGGGAGCCGGCACAGATACGCAGTATTTT
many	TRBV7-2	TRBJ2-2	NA	CASSSMLGGGELFF	TGTGCCAGCAGCTCAATGCTTGGGGGCGGGGAGCTGTTTTTT
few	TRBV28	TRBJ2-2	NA	CASSLFGGELFF	TGTGCCAGCAGTTTATTTGGCGGGGAGCTGTTTTTT
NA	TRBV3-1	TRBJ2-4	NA	CASSQVKPRSLPF	TGTGCCAGCAGCCAAGTCAAGCCCAGATCTCTGCCCTTC
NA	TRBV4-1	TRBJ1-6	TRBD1	CASSQVGTGASSPLHF	TGCGCCAGCAGCCAAGTAGGGACAGGGGCCAGTTCACCCCTCCACTTT
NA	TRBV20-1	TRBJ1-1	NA	CSARVGARGTEAFF	TGCAGTGCTAGAGTGGGGGCCCGGGGAACTGAAGCTTTCTTT
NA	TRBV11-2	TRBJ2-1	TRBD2	CASSLRLAGGSEQFF	TGTGCCAGCAGCTTAAGACTAGCGGGAGGCAGTGAGCAGTTCTTC
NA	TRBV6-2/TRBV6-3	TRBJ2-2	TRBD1	CATRGTANTGELFF	TGTGCCACCCGTGGGACAGCGAACACCGGGGAGCTGTTTTTT
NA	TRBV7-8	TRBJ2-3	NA	CASSTTADTQYF	TGTGCCAGCAGCACGACCGCAGATACGCAGTATTTT
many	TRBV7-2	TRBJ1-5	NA	CASSLDAGPQHF	TGTGCCAGCAGCTTAGACGCGGGGCCCCAGCATTTT
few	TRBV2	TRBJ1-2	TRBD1	CASRGTGSGGYTF	TGTGCCAGCAGAGGGACAGGGAGTGGTGGCTACACCTTC
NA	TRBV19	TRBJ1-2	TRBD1	CASSTKTGDYGYTF	TGTGCCAGTAGTACAAAGACAGGGGACTATGGCTACACCTTC
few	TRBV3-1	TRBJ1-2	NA	CASSQGQLGPYGYTF	TGTGCCAGCAGCCAAGGACAGCTGGGCCCCTATGGCTACACCTTC
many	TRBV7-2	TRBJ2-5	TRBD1	CASSIQGASGGTQYF	TGTGCCAGCAGTATACAGGGGGCAAGCGGTGGGACCCAGTACTTC
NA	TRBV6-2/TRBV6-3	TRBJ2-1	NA	CASGGGAGLSEQFF	TGTGCCAGCGGTGGGGGGGCAGGGTTGAGTGAGCAGTTCTTC
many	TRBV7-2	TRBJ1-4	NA	CASSFAGLDEKLFF	TGTGCCAGCAGCTTTGCAGGGTTGGATGAAAAACTGTTTTTT
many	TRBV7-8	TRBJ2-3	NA	CASSSMDTQYF	TGTGCCAGCAGCTCGATGGATACGCAGTATTTT
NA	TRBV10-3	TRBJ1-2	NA	CAIRTDSNYGYTF	TGTGCCATCAGGACGGACAGTAACTATGGCTACACCTTC